The source of this TCR beta chain is a study of T cells in localized non-small cell lung cancer. The CDR3 sequence is 17 residues long. Germline V gives CDR1 SGHRS, CDR2 YFSETQ. Trimming at V came to 0 bases and at J to 0 bases, leaving 2 bases not matched to a gene. This table comes from immunoSEQ multiplex PCR, and its TCRdb copy is limited to in-frame clones, with some not included. The table shows some 66,000 clones, with 84% occurring only once. The clonotype was recovered from a female donor aged 60 or older with stage I lung adenocarcinoma. The specimen was peripheral blood, collected before any cancer treatment. The chain couples TRBV5-1 to TRBJ2-5, with 13 bases matching TRBD2. CDR3 protein: CASSLGGTSGDQETQYF. The CDR3 DNA follows: TGCGCCAGCAGCTTGGGTGGGACTAGCGGGGACCAAGAGACCCAGTACTTC.